Listed below are T cell receptor beta chains from one sample, sequenced in a study of blood T cells in healthy people across ages. From the 5' RACE reads, TCRdb called clonotypes with MiXCR, one entry per CDR3 protein. The table lists roughly 2 million distinct CDR3 sequences, about 50% of them singletons. The sample taken for sequencing was blood. These receptors all stem from a woman aged 40 to 50 in good health. The CDR3 runs from the conserved cysteine through the conserved F or W. D genes are given only for firm matches. Clone size is given for some rows only: seen once, a few or many times, or a class if the clone is expanded.

j_call d_call v_call clone_size cdr3_nt cdr3_aa
TRBJ2-5 TRBD1 TRBV3-1 once TGTGCCACCAGCAACACCGGGACAGGCCCTCCTCGGACCCAGTACTTC CATSNTGTGPPRTQYF
TRBJ2-1 - TRBV20-1 few TGCAGTGCTAGAGGGCGGGATTCCTCCTACAATGAGCAGTTCTTC CSARGRDSSYNEQFF
TRBJ2-3 TRBD2 TRBV6-5 - TGTGCCAGCAGTTTAATATCAGGCGGGGGGGTTACAGATACGCAGTATTTT CASSLISGGGVTDTQYF
TRBJ2-3 - TRBV4-3 - TGCGCCAGCAGCGCAAGGGGACAAGGCACAGATACGCAGTATTTT CASSARGQGTDTQYF
TRBJ2-5 - TRBV20-1 - TGCAGTGCTAGGCGACGACAAGAGACCCAGTACTTC CSARRRQETQYF
TRBJ2-4 - TRBV7-2 few TGTGCCAGCAGCTTAGCTGGGGGGCATAGGGGCATTCAGTACTTC CASSLAGGHRGIQYF
TRBJ2-5 - TRBV5-6 few TGTGCCAGCAGCACAGGGTCTGGTAGACAAGAGACCCAGTACTTC CASSTGSGRQETQYF
TRBJ2-5 - TRBV11-2 - TGTGCCAGCAGCTTAGATGAGGGGACCCAGTACTTC CASSLDEGTQYF
TRBJ1-1 TRBD1 TRBV14 once TGTGCCAGCAGCCAAATGGGACAGGGTAACGAAGCTTTCTTT CASSQMGQGNEAFF
TRBJ2-1 TRBD2 TRBV7-9 few TGTGCCAGCAGCCCAGAGATTCTAGCGGGGATCAATGAGCAGTTCTTC CASSPEILAGINEQFF
TRBJ2-7 - TRBV5-1 few TGCGCCAGCAGCATAGGGGACTCCTACGAGCAGTACTTC CASSIGDSYEQYF
TRBJ2-3 TRBD2 TRBV4-1 few TGCGCCAGCAGCCGTTGGGTCGCTAGCGGGGACGCAGATACGCAGTATTTT CASSRWVASGDADTQYF
TRBJ1-2 - TRBV5-1 - TGCGCCAGCAGCTTGGGTTCGGGAGAACGCTACACCTTC CASSLGSGERYTF
TRBJ2-5 - TRBV20-1 - TGCAGTGCTCTTGGACCGTTCGAGGGAGAGACCCAGTACTTC CSALGPFEGETQYF
TRBJ2-1 - TRBV19 - TGTGCCAGTAGTATTGGGTTGGTAGGGAATGAGCAGTTCTTC CASSIGLVGNEQFF
TRBJ2-1 TRBD1 TRBV6-5 - TGCGCCAGCAGTTACTCGAGACAGGGTTTAAATGAGCAGTTCTTC CASSYSRQGLNEQFF
TRBJ2-1 - TRBV20-1 - TGCAGTGCTAAAAAGGATCAAAATGAGCAGTTCTTC CSAKKDQNEQFF
TRBJ2-3 - TRBV10-2 few TGCGCCAGCAGTGCGGGGTTTCCCACAGATACGCAGTATTTT CASSAGFPTDTQYF
TRBJ2-7 - TRBV4-3 few TGCGCCAGCAGCCAAGATGGGGATCGGGACTGGCCTTACGAGCAGTACTTC CASSQDGDRDWPYEQYF
TRBJ1-1 - TRBV7-9 - TGTGCCAGCAGGCCCCCCGAGGAACCGAACACTGAAGCTTTCTTT CASRPPEEPNTEAFF
TRBJ1-2 - TRBV10-3 - TGTGCCATCAGTGAGGAAGCCTATGGCTACACCTTC CAISEEAYGYTF
TRBJ2-3 - TRBV27 - TGTGCCAGCAGTGAATATAACAGGGACACGCAGTATTTT CASSEYNRDTQYF
TRBJ2-3 TRBD1 TRBV4-3 - TGCGCCAGCAGCCATCGTGCGGGACAGGCCCCTTTTACGCAGTATTTT CASSHRAGQAPFTQYF
TRBJ2-3 TRBD2 TRBV7-2 few TGTGCCAGCAGAATCTTGCGGGGGGGCCGATATACGCAGTATTTT CASRILRGGRYTQYF
TRBJ2-5 TRBD2 TRBV20-1 - TGCAGTGCCGGAGGGCGGGGGGGCCAAGAGACCCAGTACTTC CSAGGRGGQETQYF
TRBJ2-3 - TRBV20-1 - TGCAGTGCCACTAAGGCGGGGTCCCCCCGGGATACGCAGTATTTT CSATKAGSPRDTQYF